The entry below describes one T cell receptor beta chain. Its target is not known. Primers for the PCR totalled 60 Vbeta and 13 Jbeta. The data were produced by immunoSEQ multiplex PCR, yet TCRdb's version contains in-frame clones alone and is incomplete. This sample has roughly 150,000 clones, with roughly 80% found just once. The CDR3 loop spans 13 amino acids. V dropped 6 bases and J dropped 7; count of bases not matched to a gene: 5. The germline CDR1 and CDR2 sequences are MNHEY and SVGAGI. This specimen belongs to a study of cytomegalovirus exposure and HLA in healthy donors. Study-level findings and limits: TCR beta V- and J-gene trimming, according to a later analysis, was linked to a missense DCLRE1C variant.

While unrecorded immune exposures were likely, the donors were nominally healthy when sampled. The sample taken for sequencing was PBMCs. The sequence was obtained from a woman between 50 and 59 years old in good health and CMV-seropositive. J is TRBJ2-2 and V is TRBV6-5; 7 bases are shared with TRBD1. CDR3 sequence reads: CASRPQGVGELFF. The CDR3 nucleotides are TGTGCCAGCAGACCCCAGGGGGTCGGGGAGCTGTTTTTT.